Here is one T cell receptor beta chain with its context. Its antigen is unknown. Using immunoSEQ multiplex PCR, the repertoire was profiled, and TCRdb retains in-frame clones only, with some absent. The sample holds about 150,000 clones, 88% seen once. This sample was taken from a study of T cell responses to AZD1222 COVID-19 vaccine. Overall study context: Second-dose groups at about 4 or about 12 weeks were pooled. General study findings and limits: Across spike, vaccine-associated CD4 TCRs were found, dominant at 160-218 and 743-854. Among AZD1222 vaccinees, only 5 to 7 were seropositive at baseline.

This clonotype was obtained from an adult in good health. Sequenced material: peripheral blood, taken on day 0 of AZD1222 vaccination.

The CDR3: CASSGQGAYSPLHF. In DNA form, the CDR3 reads TGTGCCAGCTCGGGGCAGGGTGCTTATTCACCCCTCCACTTT. The chain uses TRBV27 and TRBJ1-6, with TRBD1 as a possible D gene (5 bases). V lost 8 bases to trimming and J lost 8 bases, with 16 bases between them. The CDR3 extends over 14 amino acids. The germline CDR1 and CDR2 sequences are MNHEY and SMNVEV (reference sequence).